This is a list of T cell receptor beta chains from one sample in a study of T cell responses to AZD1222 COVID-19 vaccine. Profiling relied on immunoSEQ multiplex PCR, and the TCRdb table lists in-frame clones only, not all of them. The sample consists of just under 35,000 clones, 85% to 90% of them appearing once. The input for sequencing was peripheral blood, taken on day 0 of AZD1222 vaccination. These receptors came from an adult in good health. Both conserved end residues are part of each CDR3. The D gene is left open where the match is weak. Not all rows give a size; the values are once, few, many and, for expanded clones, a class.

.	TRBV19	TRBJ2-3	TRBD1	TGTGCCAGTAGGGGACAGGGGGGACTTCTAAGCACAGATACGCAGTATTTT	CASRGQGGLLSTDTQYF
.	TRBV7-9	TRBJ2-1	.	TGTGCCAGCAGCTTAGTCCCAGGGCGCAGTGGGGATGAGCAGTTCTTC	CASSLVPGRSGDEQFF
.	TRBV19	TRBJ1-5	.	TGTGCCAGTAGTATCACATATCAGCCCCAGCATTTT	CASSITYQPQHF
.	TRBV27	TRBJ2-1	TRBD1	TGTGCCAGCAGGACAGGGGGCGATGAGCAGTTCTTC	CASRTGGDEQFF
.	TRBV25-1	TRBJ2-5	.	TGTGCCAGCAGTGAATCGGGAGCCAGGGAGACCCAGTACTTC	CASSESGARETQYF
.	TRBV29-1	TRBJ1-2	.	TGCAGCGTCCCTGGGGATAGGGGCTACACCTTC	CSVPGDRGYTF
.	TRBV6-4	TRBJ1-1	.	TGTGCCAGCAGTGAAAAAGGGAACACTGAAGCTTTCTTT	CASSEKGNTEAFF
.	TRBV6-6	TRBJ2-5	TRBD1	TGTGCCAGCAGTTACCCGGGACAGGGGACCGAAGAGACCCAGTACTTC	CASSYPGQGTEETQYF
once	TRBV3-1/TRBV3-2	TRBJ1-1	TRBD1	TGTGCCAGCAGCCCCTGGGACAGCCTGAACACTGAAGCTTTCTTT	CASSPWDSLNTEAFF
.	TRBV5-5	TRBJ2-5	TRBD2	TGTGCCAGCAGCCGACTAGCGGGGGAAGAGACCCAGTACTTC	CASSRLAGEETQYF
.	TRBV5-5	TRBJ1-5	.	TGTGCCAGCAGCTTGAGCAGAGGGCGCGATCAGCCCCAGCATTTT	CASSLSRGRDQPQHF
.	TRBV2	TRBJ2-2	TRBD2	TGTGCCATGGCTCCGGGGGGGAACACCGGGGAGCTGTTTTTT	CAMAPGGNTGELFF
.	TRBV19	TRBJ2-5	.	TGTGCCAGTGCGGCTGTAGTTGAGAGGAAAGAGACCCAGTACTTC	CASAAVVERKETQYF
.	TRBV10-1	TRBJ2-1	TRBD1	TGCGCCAGCAGTGGAGGGACAGGGGAAGTCGATGAGCAGTTCTTC	CASSGGTGEVDEQFF
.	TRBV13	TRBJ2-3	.	TGTGCCAGCAGCGCGGACGTTGGGGATACGCAGTATTTT	CASSADVGDTQYF
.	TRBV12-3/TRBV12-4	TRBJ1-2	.	TGTGCCAGCAGTTTAGCATCAGGGGTCGGCTACACCTTC	CASSLASGVGYTF
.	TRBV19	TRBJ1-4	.	TGTGCCAGTAGTATGGGGAACAGCTTTAATGAAAAACTGTTTTTT	CASSMGNSFNEKLFF
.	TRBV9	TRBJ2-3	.	TGTGCCAGCAGCCGAACCCCCTTAGGGTTGGATACGCAGTATTTT	CASSRTPLGLDTQYF
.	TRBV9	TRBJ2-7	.	TGTGCCAGCAGCGTAGCTCTAGCGTCGAGCTCCTACGAGCAGTACTTC	CASSVALASSSYEQYF
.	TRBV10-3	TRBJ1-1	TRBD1	TGTGCCACAAAACAGGGGGAAGGGACTGAAGCTTTCTTT	CATKQGEGTEAFF
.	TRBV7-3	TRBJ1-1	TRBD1	TGTGCCAGCAGCTCGACAGGGCGGGGGACTGAAGCTTTCTTT	CASSSTGRGTEAFF
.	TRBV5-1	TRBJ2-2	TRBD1	TGCGCCAGCACTCTGGGACAGACGAACACCGGGGAGCTGTTTTTT	CASTLGQTNTGELFF
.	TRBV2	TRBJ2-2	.	TGTGCCAGCAGTTGGCGGGGGCAGGGCGGGGAGCTGTTTTTT	CASSWRGQGGELFF
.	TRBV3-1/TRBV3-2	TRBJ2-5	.	TGTGCCAGCCGCTTGGGGCTGGGGGAGACCCAGTACTTC	CASRLGLGETQYF
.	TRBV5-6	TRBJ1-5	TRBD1	TGTGCCAGCAGCCGCCCCACAGGGGTTTATAGCAATCAGCCCCAGCATTTT	CASSRPTGVYSNQPQHF
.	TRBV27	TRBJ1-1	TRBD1	TGTGCCAGCAGTTCGACAGGGGCGAGGAACACTGAAGCTTTCTTT	CASSSTGARNTEAFF
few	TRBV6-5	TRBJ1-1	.	TGTGCCAGCAGTTTTACGACAGAGGCTGTGAACACTGAAGCTTTCTTT	CASSFTTEAVNTEAFF
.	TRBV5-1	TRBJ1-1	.	TGCGCCAGCAGCTGGGGTAGAGGGAACACTGAAGCTTTCTTT	CASSWGRGNTEAFF
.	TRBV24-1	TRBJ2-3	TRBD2	TGTGCCACCAGTGATACTAGCGGGGCCGGAGATACGCAGTATTTT	CATSDTSGAGDTQYF